One TCR beta chain is described in this entry. This sample was taken from a study of cytomegalovirus exposure and HLA in healthy donors. Germline V gene lookup returns CDR1 SNHLY and CDR2 FYNNEI. V was shortened by 4 bases and J by 6 bases, with 10 bases between the two germline ends. The CDR3 loop spans 13 amino acids. This table comes from immunoSEQ multiplex PCR, and its TCRdb copy is limited to in-frame clones, with some not included. The profile shows about 89,000 clones, almost 85% of them singletons. The chain recombines TRBV2 with TRBJ1-3; D remains unclear. The sequencing sample was made of PBMCs. This receptor was taken from a woman aged 18-29 years in good health and CMV-seropositive. The CDR3 DNA is TGTGCCAGCAGTGTTAATTCAGAAAACACCATATATTTT. This gives the protein CASSVNSENTIYF.